Shown below are 3 T cell receptor beta chains from a single sample sequenced in a study of blood T cell repertoires in COVID-19. The assay was immunoSEQ multiplex PCR, and TCRdb's table has in-frame clones only and misses some. Of some 180,000 clones listed, about 88% were seen once; the top ten hold around 2%. What was sequenced was peripheral blood. These receptors were obtained from a man aged 50 or older who had recovered from COVID-19.

The chain couples TRBV5-1 to TRBJ2-5; TRBD1 agrees at 9 bases. Trimming took 4 bases from V and 4 from J; bases not matched to a gene: 11. The CDR3 runs 16 residues. Germline CDR1 and CDR2: SGHRS and YFSETQ. In DNA form, the CDR3 reads TGCGCCAGCAGCACGCTCGGGACAGGGAGGGGAGAGACCCAGTACTTC. Translation: CASSTLGTGRGETQYF.

This clone was counted a single time. This chain links TRBV6-5 with TRBJ2-1, with TRBD1 identical over 7 bases. The CDR3 consists of 14 residues. With V trimmed by 6 bases and J by 4 bases, 6 bases remained unmatched. The germline gives CDR1 MNHEY, CDR2 SVGAGI. CDR3 nucleotides: TGTGCCAGCAGATCGCCGGGACAGTACAATGAGCAGTTCTTC. Encoded protein: CASRSPGQYNEQFF.

This clone was picked up a small number of times. V is TRBV10-3 and J is TRBJ2-1; D remains unclear. Between the trimmed V and J ends, which lost 0 bases and 5 bases, there was a span of 8 bases. This CDR3 is 14 amino acids long. CDR1 is ENHRY, CDR2 SYGVKD, per germline. This chain's CDR3 is CAISESGNNNEQFF. The CDR3, as DNA: TGTGCCATCAGTGAGTCTGGCAATAACAATGAGCAGTTCTTC.